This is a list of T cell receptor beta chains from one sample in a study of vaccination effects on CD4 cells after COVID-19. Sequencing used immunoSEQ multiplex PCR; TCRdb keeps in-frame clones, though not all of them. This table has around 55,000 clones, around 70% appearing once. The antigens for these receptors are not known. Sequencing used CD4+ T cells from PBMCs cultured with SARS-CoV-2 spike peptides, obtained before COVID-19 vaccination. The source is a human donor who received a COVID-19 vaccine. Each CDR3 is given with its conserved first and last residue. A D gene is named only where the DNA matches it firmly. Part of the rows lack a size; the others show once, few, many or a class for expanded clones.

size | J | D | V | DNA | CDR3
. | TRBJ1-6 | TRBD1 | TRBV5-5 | TGTGCCAGCAGCCTAACAGGGGGTAGCTATAATTCACCCCTCCACTTT | CASSLTGGSYNSPLHF
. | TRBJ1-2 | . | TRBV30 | TGTGCCTGGAGTTCAGGGGGCTACACCTTC | CAWSSGGYTF
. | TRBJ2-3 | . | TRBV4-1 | TGCGCCAGCAGCCAAGGCAGGGGGAGGTTTACAGATACGCAGTATTTT | CASSQGRGRFTDTQYF
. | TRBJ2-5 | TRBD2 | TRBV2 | TGTGCCAGCGGACCCGGGACTACCTACTACCAAGAGACCCAGTACTTC | CASGPGTTYYQETQYF
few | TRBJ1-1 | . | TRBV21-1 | TGTGCCAGCAGAGACAGGGTAAAGAACACTGAAGCTTTCTTT | CASRDRVKNTEAFF
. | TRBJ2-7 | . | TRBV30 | TGTGCCTGGAGTGTACTTTACAGGACCTCCTACGAGCAGTACTTC | CAWSVLYRTSYEQYF
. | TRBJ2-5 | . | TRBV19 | TGTGCCAGTAGTATAAGAAGTGGGGGGACAGCCCAAGAGACCCAGTACTTC | CASSIRSGGTAQETQYF
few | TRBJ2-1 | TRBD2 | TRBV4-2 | TGTGCCAGCAGCCAAGCGGGGGGTGCCAATGAGCAGTTCTTC | CASSQAGGANEQFF
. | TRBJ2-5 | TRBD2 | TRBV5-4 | TGTGCCAGCAGCTTGCCCCTAGCGGGGGGAGAGACCCAGTACTTC | CASSLPLAGGETQYF
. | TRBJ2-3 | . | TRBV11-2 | TGTGCCAGCAGCTTAATGGGGACGCAGTATTTT | CASSLMGTQYF
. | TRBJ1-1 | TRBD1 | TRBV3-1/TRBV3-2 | TGTGCCAGCAGCCTCACCGGGACAGAGAACACTGAAGCTTTCTTT | CASSLTGTENTEAFF